The 32 T cell receptor beta chains in this list originate from one sample, sequenced in a study of shared clonotypes between healthy human individuals. The assay was immunoSEQ multiplex PCR, and TCRdb's table has in-frame clones only and misses some. The sample has 2.3 million or so clones; approximately 93% are singletons. Sequences were obtained from naive CD4+ T cells from PBMCs. As to subset: CD45RA+ positively selected. These receptors came from a man in his late teens or twenties in good health. Some clones in this sample may be carry-over from other donors' samples.

In its sample, this clone was seen once. This sequence joins TRBV7-9 and TRBJ1-5, with D possibly being TRBD1 (6 bases). The CDR3 is 14 amino acids. Between the trimmed V and J ends, which lost 7 bases and 0 bases, there was a span of 10 bases. Germline V gene lookup returns CDR1 SEHNR and CDR2 FQNEAQ (reference sequence). This chain's CDR3 is CASNRDNSNQPQHF. In DNA form, the CDR3 reads TGTGCCAGCAACCGGGACAATAGCAATCAGCCCCAGCATTTT. The whole variable domain, remainder taken from reference TRBV7-9 and TRBJ1-5, is DTGVSQNPRHKITKRGQNVTFRCDPISEHNRLYWYRQTLGQGPEFLTYFQNEAQLEKSRLLSDRFSAERPKGSFSTLEIQRTEQGDSAMYLCASNRDNSNQPQHFGDGTRLSIL.

As concerns this clone: Other DNA sequences within the sample encode an identical CDR3. This chain connects TRBV20-1 to TRBJ2-6; D remains ambiguous. This CDR3 spans 11 amino acids. Trimming took off 5 bases at V and 4 bases at J, with 3 bases between the two ends. Germline CDR1 and CDR2: DFQATT and SNEGSKA (reference sequence). The CDR3 nucleotides are TGCAGTGCTTCCGGGGCCAACGTCCTGACTTTC. Amino acid sequence: CSASGANVLTF.

J is TRBJ2-5 and V is TRBV30, with D possibly being TRBD1 or TRBD2 (5 bases each). Trimming pared 8 bases from V and 3 bases from J, leaving 13 bases between. The CDR3 totals 12 residues. Germline assignment: CDR1 GTSNPN and CDR2 SVGIG (reference sequence). The CDR3 loop reads CARGFGKETQYF. In DNA, the CDR3 is TGTGCCCGGGGCTTTGGAAAAGAGACCCAGTACTTC. The whole variable domain, remainder taken from reference TRBV30 and TRBJ2-5, is SQTIHQWPATLVQPVGSPLSLECTVEGTSNPNLYWYRQAAGRGLQLLFYSVGIGQISSEVPQNLSASRPQDRQFILSSKKLLLSDSGFYLCARGFGKETQYFGPGTRLLVL.

V gene TRBV2 combines with J gene TRBJ1-4; TRBD1 matches at 7 bases. The CDR3 loop spans 14 amino acids. Germline trimming cut 5 bases from V and 9 bases from J; bases unmatched to any gene: 9. Germline V CDR1 and CDR2: SNHLY, FYNNEI. Here the CDR3 reads CASSPTGYTQKLFF. CDR3 DNA: TGTGCCAGCAGTCCGACAGGGTACACTCAAAAACTGTTTTTT.

The gene calls are TRBV18 and TRBJ1-3; 9 nucleotides match TRBD1. From germline, CDR1 is KGHSH and CDR2 LQKENI. CDR3 size: 17 residues. V was pared by 2 bases and J by 3 bases, with 8 bases of the junction left unmatched. CDR3 in DNA: TGTGCCAGCTCACCAGATGAACAGGGGGCTTATGGAAACACCATATATTTT. This encodes CASSPDEQGAYGNTIYF.

The genes are TRBV11-3 and TRBJ1-1, with D unclear. The germline V gene has CDR1 SGHNT and CDR2 YENEEA. The CDR3 has 12 residues. V was pared by 1 base and J by 7 bases, with 7 bases between. CDR3 sequence reads: CASSLGGREAFF. The CDR3 DNA reads TGTGCCAGCAGCTTAGGCGGGCGTGAAGCTTTCTTT.

The CDR3 DNA reads TGTGCCAGCAGTGAAAGGGGGCAGGGGAACAATGAGCAGTTCTTC. It specifies CASSERGQGNNEQFF. The chain has TRBV6-1 and TRBJ2-1; 7 bases line up with TRBD1. J gave up 5 bases and V 2 bases, and 6 bases lay outside the gene matches. CDR1 MNHNS and CDR2 SASEGT come from the germline V gene. The CDR3 spans 15 residues.

A note on this clone: This sample includes further DNA sequences coding for the same CDR3. The rearrangement uses TRBV7-2 and TRBJ2-1, with 11 bases identical to TRBD2. After removal of 1 base from V and 6 bases from J, the junction contained 2 bases not matched to a gene. The CDR3 extends over 15 amino acids. Germline loops: CDR1 SGHTA, CDR2 FQGNSA. As DNA, the CDR3 is TGTGCCAGCAGCTTAGTTCTAGCGGGAGGCAATGAGCAGTTCTTC. Amino acid sequence: CASSLVLAGGNEQFF.

J is TRBJ2-1 and V is TRBV5-4; D uncertain. Germline values: CDR1 SGHNT, CDR2 YYREEE (reference sequence). V was cut by 4 bases and J by 8 bases, with 13 bases left in between. This CDR3 spans 13 amino acids. CDR3: CASSPSEFHEQFF. DNA for the CDR3: TGTGCCAGCAGCCCATCAGAGTTTCATGAGCAGTTCTTC.

As for this clone: The identical CDR3 is also encoded by other nucleotide sequences in the sample. This chain connects TRBV5-1 to TRBJ2-3; no clear D gene. Trimming removed 0 bases from V and 2 bases from J, with 7 bases in between. Germline CDR1 is SGHRS and CDR2 is YFSETQ. The CDR3 is made up of 14 amino acids. The CDR3 loop reads CASSLAKDTDTQYF. The DNA of the CDR3 is TGCGCCAGCAGCTTGGCCAAGGACACAGATACGCAGTATTTT.

V gene TRBV5-6 combines with J gene TRBJ1-6; 7 positions match TRBD1. J lost 8 bases, V lost 6 bases, and 17 bases had no gene match. Germline values: CDR1 SGHDT, CDR2 YYEEEE. This CDR3 has 17 amino acids. CDR3 coding DNA: TGTGCCAGCACTAGGTACCGGACAGGCCCCATGGATTCACCCCTCCACTTT. Protein: CASTRYRTGPMDSPLHF.

This chain uses TRBV28 with TRBJ2-7, with TRBD1 identical over 7 bases. CDR1 and CDR2 (germline): MDHEN, SYDVKM. The CDR3 sequence is 12 residues long. Trimming removed 8 bases from V and 4 bases from J; junction bases left unmatched: 5. The CDR3 is CASGQVVYEQYF. In DNA form, the CDR3 reads TGTGCCAGCGGACAGGTGGTTTACGAGCAGTACTTC.

Details on this clone: Other nucleotide sequences from this sample produce the same CDR3. V and J are TRBV5-1 and TRBJ2-7; the D gene is possibly TRBD2 (5 bases). Trimming cost V 0 bases and J 0 bases, with 7 bases left between them. The CDR3 covers 14 residues. Germline V gene lookup returns CDR1 SGHRS and CDR2 YFSETQ. CDR3 nucleotide sequence: TGCGCCAGCAGCTTGGAGGCGGGCTCCTACGAGCAGTACTTC. Its protein is CASSLEAGSYEQYF.

This clone was seen once. In the same sample, other DNA sequences code for this CDR3. This chain links TRBV28 with TRBJ2-5; D might be TRBD1 (6 bases). Germline V gene lookup returns CDR1 MDHEN and CDR2 SYDVKM. The CDR3 extends over 14 amino acids. Trimming left V 3 bases short and J 1 base short, with 9 bases between. CDR3 in DNA: TGTGCCAGCAGTTTGGGGACACTCCAAGAGACCCAGTACTTC. This codes for CASSLGTLQETQYF.

In DNA form, the CDR3 reads TGCGCCAGCAGCCCGCGACTAGCGGGAGGGCTGGGGGCAGATACGCAGTATTTT. As protein: CASSPRLAGGLGADTQYF. The rearrangement joins TRBV5-1 to TRBJ2-3; TRBD2 matches 14 bases. This CDR3 comprises 18 residues. V was clipped by 4 bases and J by 4 bases; unmatched bases: 11. CDR1 SGHRS and CDR2 YFSETQ come from the germline V gene.

This chain links TRBV28 with TRBJ1-2; a possible D gene is TRBD1 (5 bases). Germline V lookup: CDR1 MDHEN, CDR2 SYDVKM. The CDR3 has 16 residues. V lost 3 bases and J 6 bases, leaving 20 bases between the germline ends. CDR3 in DNA: TGTGCCAGCAGTTTGGGTGGGGCCACGGGGACCCATGGCTACACCTTC. This encodes CASSLGGATGTHGYTF.

This rearrangement joins TRBV4-2 to TRBJ1-3; TRBD1 is a possible D gene (5 bases). This CDR3 is built from 15 residues. Germline V lookup: CDR1 LGHNA, CDR2 YNFKEQ. V lost 0 bases, J lost 4 bases, and 10 bases lay in between. CDR3 in DNA: TGTGCCAGCAGCCAAGAACACAGGCAGGGAAACACCATATATTTT. Protein: CASSQEHRQGNTIYF.

This rearrangement joins TRBV27 to TRBJ2-2; 11 bases align to TRBD2. With 3 bases clipped from V and 1 base from J, the junction kept 4 bases outside the gene matches. CDR1 MNHEY and CDR2 SMNVEV come from the germline V gene (reference sequence). The CDR3 is made up of 17 amino acids. CDR3 amino acids: CASSLGGLAVNTGELFF. In DNA, the CDR3 is TGTGCCAGCAGTTTGGGGGGACTAGCGGTGAACACCGGGGAGCTGTTTTTT.

V gene TRBV11-2 combines with J gene TRBJ2-2; D is possibly TRBD2 (5 bases). Germline lookup yields CDR1 SGHAT and CDR2 FQNNGV. The CDR3 totals 16 residues. The V end lost 4 bases, the J end lost 0 bases, and 12 bases lay between the germline ends. The DNA of the CDR3 is TGTGCCAGCAGCTCCGGACTCCCCGCGAACACCGGGGAGCTGTTTTTT. Its translation is CASSSGLPANTGELFF.

The chain couples TRBV7-3 to TRBJ2-5; TRBD1 aligns across 7 bases. The CDR3 totals 14 residues. With 4 bases clipped from V and 1 base from J, the junction kept 3 bases outside the gene matches. Germline CDR1 SGHTA, CDR2 FQGTGA. This CDR3 is CASSWGQSQETQYF. The CDR3 DNA reads TGTGCCAGCAGCTGGGGACAGAGCCAAGAGACCCAGTACTTC.

This chain uses TRBV7-8 with TRBJ2-7, with D possibly being TRBD1 or TRBD2 (5 bases each). Germline-derived CDR1 and CDR2 are SGHVS and FQNEAQ. The CDR3 spans 14 residues. The ends were cut back, 5 bases at V and 2 bases at J, with 13 bases in the middle. In nucleotides, the CDR3 is TGTGCCAGCAGCCTCCGGGACCCTACCTACGAGCAGTACTTC. Its translation: CASSLRDPTYEQYF.

This clone was observed a single time. J is TRBJ2-5 and V is TRBV4-1; 11 bases align to TRBD2. Germline lookup yields CDR1 MGHRA and CDR2 YSYEKL. This CDR3 is 17 amino acids long. V shed 4 bases, J shed 5 bases, and the junction held 12 bases outside the gene matches. The CDR3 sequence is CASSRLAGGPVLETQYF. CDR3 DNA: TGCGCCAGCAGCCGCTTAGCGGGAGGGCCCGTGTTGGAGACCCAGTACTTC.

CDR3 nucleotides: TGCGCCAGCAGCCAAGAAGTAGGGGAAGTCACTGAAGCTTTCTTT. It specifies CASSQEVGEVTEAFF. This chain joins TRBV4-1 and TRBJ1-1; D is perhaps TRBD1 (5 bases). The CDR3 extends over 15 amino acids. V was pared by 0 bases and J by 4 bases, with 12 bases between. CDR1 and CDR2 (germline): MGHRA, YSYEKL.

This chain links TRBV30 with TRBJ1-1, with 9 bases matching TRBD1. This CDR3 contains 16 residues. V was clipped by 2 bases and J by 1 base; unmatched bases: 8. The germline CDR1 and CDR2 sequences are GTSNPN and SVGIG (reference sequence). CDR3 protein: CAWSSRGDRANTEAFF. The CDR3 region has the DNA TGTGCCTGGAGTTCGAGGGGGGACAGGGCGAACACTGAAGCTTTCTTT. Combining the CDR3 with reference TRBV30 and TRBJ1-1 gives the whole variable domain SQTIHQWPATLVQPVGSPLSLECTVEGTSNPNLYWYRQAAGRGLQLLFYSVGIGQISSEVPQNLSASRPQDRQFILSSKKLLLSDSGFYLCAWSSRGDRANTEAFFGQGTRLTVV.

The chain uses TRBV5-4 and TRBJ2-7; D gene unclear. Trimming removed 0 bases from V and 2 bases from J, with 9 bases in between. There are 14 residues in the CDR3. CDR1 is SGHNT, CDR2 YYREEE, per germline (reference sequence). CDR3 loop: CASSLVGRPYEQYF. CDR3 DNA: TGTGCCAGCAGCTTGGTTGGCAGGCCCTACGAGCAGTACTTC.

This chain links TRBV6-1 with TRBJ1-4, with D tentatively TRBD1 (6 bases). Trimming took off 7 bases at V and 9 bases at J, with 18 bases between the two ends. This CDR3 has 14 amino acids. In germline, CDR1 is MNHNS, CDR2 SASEGT. The CDR3 reads CASILGGTVQKLFF. The DNA of the CDR3 is TGTGCCAGCATCCTAGGGGGAACAGTCCAAAAACTGTTTTTT.

The chain joins TRBV12-5 to TRBJ1-5, with D tentatively TRBD1 (5 bases). The CDR3 covers 15 residues. Germline V gene data show CDR1 as LGHNT and CDR2 as FRNRAP. V was pared by 1 base and J by 6 bases, with 13 bases between. CDR3 coding DNA: TGTGCTAGTGGTTTGGGGGGGGATTATTCTCAGCCCCAGCATTTT. Protein product: CASGLGGDYSQPQHF.

The CDR3 coding sequence is TGTGCCAGCAGCTTAGGAGCAGGCACGAATCAGCCCCAGCATTTT. Translation gives CASSLGAGTNQPQHF. V gene TRBV7-9 combines with J gene TRBJ1-5; D gene unclear. V was pared by 1 base and J by 4 bases, with 11 bases between. This CDR3 is 15 amino acids long. Germline assignment: CDR1 SEHNR and CDR2 FQNEAQ (reference sequence).

In its sample, this clone was seen a few times. This chain joins TRBV5-1 and TRBJ2-3, with 7 bases aligning to TRBD2. CDR1 is SGHRS and CDR2 is YFSETQ in the germline V gene. The CDR3 has 15 residues. The V and J ends lost 3 bases and 3 bases, in that order; junction bases with no gene match: 7. CDR3 residues: CASSWGREGTDTQYF. The CDR3 bases are TGCGCCAGCAGCTGGGGGAGGGAGGGAACAGATACGCAGTATTTT.

V gene TRBV11-2 combines with J gene TRBJ2-1; tentatively, D is TRBD2 (5 bases). The CDR3 totals 14 residues. Looked up from germline, CDR1 is SGHAT and CDR2 is FQNNGV. The V end was cut by 9 bases, the J end by 0 bases, with 12 bases between. The CDR3 spells CASDRTYSYNEQFF. The CDR3 DNA reads as TGTGCCAGTGACCGGACTTACTCCTACAATGAGCAGTTCTTC. Complete variable domain (other parts from reference TRBV11-2 and TRBJ2-1): EAGVAQSPRYKIIEKRQSVAFWCNPISGHATLYWYQQILGQGPKLLIQFQNNGVVDDSQLPKDRFSAERLKGVDSTLKIQPAKLEDSAVYLCASDRTYSYNEQFFGPGTRLTVL.

The chain is built from TRBV6-5 and TRBJ1-5; no clear D. Germline CDR1 reads MNHEY; CDR2 reads SVGAGI. The CDR3 is 15 amino acids. Deletions cut 6 bases from V and 0 bases from J, with 12 bases between. CDR3 region: CASRLDRNSNQPQHF. CDR3 sequence (DNA): TGTGCCAGCAGACTGGACCGGAATAGCAATCAGCCCCAGCATTTT.

This chain links TRBV10-3 with TRBJ1-5; tentatively, D is TRBD1 (5 bases). The CDR3 runs 13 residues. Germline lookup yields CDR1 ENHRY and CDR2 SYGVKD. The ends were cut back, 0 bases at V and 10 bases at J, with 10 bases in the middle. CDR3 nucleotides: TGTGCCATCAGTGAGTCGACGGGGGTCCCCCAGCATTTT. This sequence encodes CAISESTGVPQHF.